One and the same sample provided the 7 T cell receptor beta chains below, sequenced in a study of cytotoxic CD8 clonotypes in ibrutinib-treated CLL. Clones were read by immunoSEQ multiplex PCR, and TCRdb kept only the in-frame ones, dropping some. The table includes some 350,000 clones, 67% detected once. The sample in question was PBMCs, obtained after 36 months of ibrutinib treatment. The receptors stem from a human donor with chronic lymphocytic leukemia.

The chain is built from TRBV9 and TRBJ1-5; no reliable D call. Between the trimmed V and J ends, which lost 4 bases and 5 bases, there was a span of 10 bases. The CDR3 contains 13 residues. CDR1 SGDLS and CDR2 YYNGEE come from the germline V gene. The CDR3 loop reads CASSSRRDQPQHF. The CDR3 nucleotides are TGTGCCAGCAGCTCTCGCCGGGATCAGCCCCAGCATTTT.

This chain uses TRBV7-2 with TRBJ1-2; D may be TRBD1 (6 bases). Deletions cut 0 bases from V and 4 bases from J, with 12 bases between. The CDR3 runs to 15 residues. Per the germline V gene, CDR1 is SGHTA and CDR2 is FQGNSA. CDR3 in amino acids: CASSLAPRTVYGYTF. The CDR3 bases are TGTGCCAGCAGCTTAGCTCCAAGGACAGTCTATGGCTACACCTTC.

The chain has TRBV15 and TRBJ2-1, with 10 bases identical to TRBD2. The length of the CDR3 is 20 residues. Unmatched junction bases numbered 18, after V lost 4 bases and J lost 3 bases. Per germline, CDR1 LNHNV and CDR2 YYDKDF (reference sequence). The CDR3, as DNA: TGTGCCACCAGCACCACAGCTAGCGGGAGATCCGCCTGGGGCTACAATGAGCAGTTCTTC. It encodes CATSTTASGRSAWGYNEQFF.

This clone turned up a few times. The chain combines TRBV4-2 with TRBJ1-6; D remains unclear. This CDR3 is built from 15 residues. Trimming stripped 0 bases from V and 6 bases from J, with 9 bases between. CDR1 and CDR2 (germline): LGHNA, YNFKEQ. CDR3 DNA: TGTGCCAGCAGCCAAGAAGTGGGCACTAATTCACCCCTCCACTTT. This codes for CASSQEVGTNSPLHF.

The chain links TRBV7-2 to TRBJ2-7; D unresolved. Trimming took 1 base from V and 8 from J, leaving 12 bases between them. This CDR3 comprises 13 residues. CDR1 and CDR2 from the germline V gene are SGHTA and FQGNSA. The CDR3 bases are TGTGCCAGCAGCTTAGGAGGCCAGCTTAAGCAGTACTTC. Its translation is CASSLGGQLKQYF. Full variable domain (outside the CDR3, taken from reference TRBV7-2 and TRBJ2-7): GAGVSQSPSNKVTEKGKDVELRCDPISGHTALYWYRQSLGQGLEFLIYFQGNSAPDKSGLPSDRFSAERTGGSVSTLTIQRTQQEDSAVYLCASSLGGQLKQYFGPGTRLTVT.

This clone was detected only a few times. The CDR3 spells CASSDDSYEQYF. In nucleotides, the CDR3 is TGTGCCAGCAGTGACGACAGCTACGAGCAGTACTTC. The chain is built from TRBV2 and TRBJ2-7; possibly TRBD1 for D (5 bases). V was clipped by 3 bases and J by 3 bases, with 6 bases between them. This CDR3 has 12 residues. Looked up from germline, CDR1 is SNHLY and CDR2 is FYNNEI.

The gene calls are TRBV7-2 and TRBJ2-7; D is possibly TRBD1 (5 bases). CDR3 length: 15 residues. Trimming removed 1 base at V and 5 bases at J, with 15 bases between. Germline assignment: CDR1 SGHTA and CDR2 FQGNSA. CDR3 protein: CASSLGTSLTNEQYF. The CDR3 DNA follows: TGTGCCAGCAGCTTAGGGACAAGCCTCACAAACGAGCAGTACTTC.